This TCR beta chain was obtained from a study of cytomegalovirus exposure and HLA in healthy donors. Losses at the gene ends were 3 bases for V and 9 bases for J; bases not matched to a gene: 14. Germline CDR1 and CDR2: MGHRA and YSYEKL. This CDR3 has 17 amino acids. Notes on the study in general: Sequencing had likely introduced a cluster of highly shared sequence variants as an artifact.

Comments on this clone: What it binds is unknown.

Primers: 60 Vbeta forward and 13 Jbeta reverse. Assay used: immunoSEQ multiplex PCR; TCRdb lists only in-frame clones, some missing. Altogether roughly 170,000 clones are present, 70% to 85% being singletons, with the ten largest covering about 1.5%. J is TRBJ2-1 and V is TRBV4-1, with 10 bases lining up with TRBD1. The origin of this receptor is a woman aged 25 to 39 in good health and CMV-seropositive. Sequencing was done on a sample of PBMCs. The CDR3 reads CASSQEQTGGWGSEQFF. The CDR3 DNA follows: TGCGCCAGCAGCCAGGAACAGACAGGGGGCTGGGGGAGTGAGCAGTTCTTC.